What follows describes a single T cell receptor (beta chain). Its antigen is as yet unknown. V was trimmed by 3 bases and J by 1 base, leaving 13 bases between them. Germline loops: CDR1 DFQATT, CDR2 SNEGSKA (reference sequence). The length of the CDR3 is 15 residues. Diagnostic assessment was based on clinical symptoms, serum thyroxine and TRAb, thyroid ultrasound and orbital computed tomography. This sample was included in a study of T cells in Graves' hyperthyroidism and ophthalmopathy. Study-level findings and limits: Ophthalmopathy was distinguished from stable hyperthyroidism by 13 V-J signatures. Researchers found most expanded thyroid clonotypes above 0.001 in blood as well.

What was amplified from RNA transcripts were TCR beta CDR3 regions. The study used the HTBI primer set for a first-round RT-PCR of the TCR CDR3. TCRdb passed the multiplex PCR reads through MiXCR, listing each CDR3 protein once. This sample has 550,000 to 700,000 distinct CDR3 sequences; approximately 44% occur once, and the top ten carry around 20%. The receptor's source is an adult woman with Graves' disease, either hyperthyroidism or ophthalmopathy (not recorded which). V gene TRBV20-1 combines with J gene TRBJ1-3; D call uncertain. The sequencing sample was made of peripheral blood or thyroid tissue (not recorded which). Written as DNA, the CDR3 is TGCAGTGCTAGCAACCCGCGTGGGTCTGGAAACACCATATATTTT. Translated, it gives CSASNPRGSGNTIYF.